The subject of this entry is one T cell receptor beta chain. This sample is part of a study of blood T cell repertoires in COVID-19. Study details: Sites in the United States, Italy and Spain provided acute and convalescent COVID-19 samples.

The repertoire was sequenced with immunoSEQ multiplex PCR; TCRdb's copy has only in-frame clones and lacks some. The sample lists just over 300,000 clones; roughly 90% were seen once. The CDR3 contains 14 residues. Trimming removed 5 bases from V and 5 bases from J, with 15 bases in between. CDR1 is MNHEY, CDR2 SMNVEV, per germline (reference sequence). The TCR was taken from a woman aged 30 to 39 with COVID-19, enrolled during active disease. Sequencing was carried out using peripheral blood. The chain carries TRBV27 and TRBJ2-5; the D gene is possibly TRBD2 (7 bases). The CDR3 spells CASSRGGARETQYF. CDR3 nucleotides: TGTGCCAGCAGTAGGGGGGGGGCCCGGGAGACCCAGTACTTC.